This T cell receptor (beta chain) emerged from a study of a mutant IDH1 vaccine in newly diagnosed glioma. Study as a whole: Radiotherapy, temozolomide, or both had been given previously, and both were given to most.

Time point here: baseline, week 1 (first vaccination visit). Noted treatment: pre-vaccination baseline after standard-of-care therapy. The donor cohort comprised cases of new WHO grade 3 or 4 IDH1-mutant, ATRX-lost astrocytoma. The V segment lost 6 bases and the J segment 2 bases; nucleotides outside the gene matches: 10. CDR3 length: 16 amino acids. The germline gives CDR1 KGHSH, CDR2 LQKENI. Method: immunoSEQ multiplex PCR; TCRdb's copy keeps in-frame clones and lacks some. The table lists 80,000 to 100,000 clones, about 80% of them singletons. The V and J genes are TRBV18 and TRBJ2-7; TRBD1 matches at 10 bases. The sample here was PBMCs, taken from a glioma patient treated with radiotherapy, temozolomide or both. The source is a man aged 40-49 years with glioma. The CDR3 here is CASSRGQGGKAYEQYF. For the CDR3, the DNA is TGTGCCAGCTCGCGCGGACAGGGGGGAAAGGCCTACGAGCAGTACTTC.